The 15 T cell receptor beta chains presented below share a single source sample, sequenced in a study of cytomegalovirus exposure and HLA in healthy donors. The PCR contained 60 Vbeta and 13 Jbeta primers. TCRdb's table, derived via immunoSEQ multiplex PCR, lists solely in-frame clones and lacks some. The profile shows over 200,000 clones, over 65% of them singletons. Input material: PBMCs. The source is a human donor in good health.

The chain uses TRBV28 and TRBJ1-2; tentative D call: TRBD1 (5 bases). Per the germline V gene, CDR1 is MDHEN and CDR2 is SYDVKM. CDR3 length equals 16 residues. V lost 3 bases and J lost 0, with 14 bases in between. The CDR3 loop reads CASSLWGSAPNYGYTF. In nucleotides, the CDR3 is TGTGCCAGCAGTTTGTGGGGCTCGGCGCCTAACTATGGCTACACCTTC.

This clone was seen only a few times. The V call is TRBV5-5, the J call TRBJ2-1, with unresolved D. Germline assignment: CDR1 SGHKS and CDR2 YYEKEE (reference sequence). V lost 2 bases to trimming and J lost 7 bases, with 10 bases between them. The CDR3 extends over 13 amino acids. The CDR3 coding sequence is TGTGCCAGCAGCTTTTTTGCCGAGAATGAGCAGTTCTTC. Protein product: CASSFFAENEQFF.

This chain joins TRBV18 and TRBJ2-7; D possibly corresponds to TRBD2 (7 bases). V gave up 2 bases and J gave up 4 bases, with 18 bases separating them. This CDR3 contains 16 residues. Germline values: CDR1 KGHSH, CDR2 LQKENI. CDR3 region: CASSPEEGEGVYEQYF. CDR3 in DNA: TGTGCCAGCTCACCAGAAGAGGGGGAGGGAGTTTACGAGCAGTACTTC.

The chain links TRBV4-3 to TRBJ2-4; 12 bases match TRBD2. Germline V gene data show CDR1 as LGHNA and CDR2 as YSLEER. This CDR3 has 16 residues. V gave up 2 bases and J gave up 7 bases; unmatched junction bases: 6. This CDR3 is CASSQTTSGSWNIQYF. The CDR3 nucleotides read TGCGCCAGCAGCCAAACGACTAGCGGGAGTTGGAACATTCAGTACTTC.

The chain is built from TRBV7-2 and TRBJ2-7; 11 bases map to TRBD2. There are 16 residues in the CDR3. V lost 0 bases to trimming and J lost 4 bases; unmatched junction nucleotides: 5. Germline CDR1 is SGHTA and CDR2 is FQGNSA. The CDR3 nucleotides are TGTGCCAGCAGCTTAGCGGCTAGCGGGAGGACTTACGAGCAGTACTTC. This translates into CASSLAASGRTYEQYF.

The gene calls are TRBV2 and TRBJ1-4; D possibly corresponds to TRBD1 (5 bases). CDR1 is SNHLY, CDR2 FYNNEI, per germline. The V end lost 6 bases, the J end lost 0 bases, and 20 bases lay between the germline ends. The CDR3 runs 18 residues. CDR3 region: CASSQAASPGATNEKLFF. Here the CDR3 DNA reads TGTGCCAGCAGCCAAGCTGCTTCCCCGGGGGCAACTAATGAAAAACTGTTTTTT.

The V and J genes are TRBV6-5 and TRBJ1-1; the match to TRBD1 covers 10 bases. Germline V gene sequence: CDR1 MNHEY, CDR2 SVGAGI. V was pared by 10 bases and J by 4 bases, with 6 bases of the junction left unmatched. CDR3 length: 13 residues. CDR3 region: CATRQGALTEAFF. CDR3 sequence (DNA): TGTGCCACCAGACAGGGGGCTCTCACTGAAGCTTTCTTT.

V gene TRBV9 combines with J gene TRBJ2-5; the match to TRBD2 covers 8 bases. The V gene's germline CDR1 is SGDLS and CDR2 YYNGEE. Trimming took 0 bases from V and 4 from J; bases not matched to a gene: 5. This CDR3 region has 15 residues. The CDR3 coding sequence is TGTGCCAGCAGCGTAGACGGGGGGGGTCGAGAGACCCAGTACTTC. Amino acid sequence: CASSVDGGGRETQYF. Full variable domain (outside the CDR3, taken from reference TRBV9 and TRBJ2-5): DSGVTQTPKHLITATGQRVTLRCSPRSGDLSVYWYQQSLDQGLQFLIQYYNGEERAKGNILERFSAQQFPDLHSELNLSSLELGDSALYFCASSVDGGGRETQYFGPGTRLLVL.

The CDR3 region has the DNA TGTGCCAGCTCACAGGGACTAGCAGGCAATGAGCAGTTCTTC. Translating gives CASSQGLAGNEQFF. This rearrangement joins TRBV18 to TRBJ2-1; 9 bases map to TRBD2. CDR1 is KGHSH, CDR2 LQKENI, per germline. This CDR3 spans 14 amino acids. The J segment lost 6 bases and the V segment lost 4 bases, leaving 4 bases of the junction unmatched. Based on the CDR3 plus reference TRBV18 and TRBJ2-1, the full variable domain is NAGVMQNPRHLVRRRGQEARLRCSPMKGHSHVYWYRQLPEEGLKFMVYLQKENIIDESGMPKERFSAEFPKEGPSILRIQQVVRGDSAAYFCASSQGLAGNEQFFGPGTRLTVL.

The V gene is TRBV4-2, the J gene TRBJ2-7; D is possibly TRBD2 (6 bases). Looked up from germline, CDR1 is LGHNA and CDR2 is YNFKEQ. The V gene lost 0 bases and the J gene lost 3 bases, with 12 bases spanning the gap. There are 15 residues in the CDR3. The CDR3, as DNA: TGTGCCAGCAGCCAAGAATTGGCGGGATACTACGAGCAGTACTTC. Protein sequence: CASSQELAGYYEQYF.

This chain connects TRBV2 to TRBJ2-7, with 10 positions matching TRBD2. The CDR3 is 16 residues long. The germline gives CDR1 SNHLY, CDR2 FYNNEI. Germline trimming cut 2 bases from V and 5 bases from J; bases unmatched to any gene: 9. CDR3 DNA sequence: TGTGCCAGCAGTGAAACCCTAGCGGGAGTACGGCACGAGCAGTACTTC. This encodes CASSETLAGVRHEQYF.

This chain uses TRBV6-5 with TRBJ2-7; D may be TRBD1 (5 bases). Germline lookup yields CDR1 MNHEY and CDR2 SVGAGI. V was shortened by 5 bases and J by 2 bases, with 13 bases between the two germline ends. This CDR3 comprises 14 residues. Written as DNA, the CDR3 is TGTGCCAGCAGTATAAATAAGGGGCCCTACGAGCAGTACTTC. Translation: CASSINKGPYEQYF.

With respect to this clone: An end of the junction differs from the germline gene, which may be a read error. The gene calls are TRBV7-9 and TRBJ2-5; D might be TRBD2 (5 bases). The CDR3 consists of 16 residues. Germline V gene data show CDR1 as SEHNR and CDR2 as FQNEAQ (reference sequence). CDR3 in amino acids: CSSSLASPRSQETQYF. In DNA form, the CDR3 reads TGTTCCAGCAGCTTAGCGTCCCCAAGGAGCCAAGAGACCCAGTACTTC. The full variable domain, its missing parts supplied by reference TRBV7-9 and TRBJ2-5, is DTGVSQNPRHKITKRGQNVTFRCDPISEHNRLYWYRQTLGQGPEFLTYFQNEAQLEKSRLLSDRFSAERPKGSFSTLEIQRTEQGDSAMYLCSSSLASPRSQETQYFGPGTRLLVL.

The gene calls are TRBV7-8 and TRBJ1-1; 12 nucleotides match TRBD1. Unmatched junction bases numbered 5, after V lost 3 bases and J lost 6 bases. Germline V gives CDR1 SGHVS, CDR2 FQNEAQ. This CDR3 is built from 15 residues. CDR3 region: CASSLGQGATSEAFF. The CDR3 bases are TGTGCCAGCAGCTTGGGACAGGGGGCAACATCTGAAGCTTTCTTT.

This rearrangement joins TRBV5-1 to TRBJ2-7; TRBD2 aligns across 8 bases. Germline CDR1 reads SGHRS; CDR2 reads YFSETQ. V trimming: 3 bases; J trimming: 5 bases; junction bases outside the gene matches: 10. CDR3 length equals 15 residues. CDR3 region: CASSYGLAAIDEQYF. The CDR3 region has the DNA TGCGCCAGCAGCTACGGACTAGCCGCTATAGACGAGCAGTACTTC. The entire variable domain, with the rest obtained from reference TRBV5-1 and TRBJ2-7, is as follows: KAGVTQTPRYLIKTRGQQVTLSCSPISGHRSVSWYQQTPGQGLQFLFEYFSETQRNKGNFPGRFSGRQFSNSRSEMNVSTLELGDSALYLCASSYGLAAIDEQYFGPGTRLTVT.